This T cell receptor (beta chain) emerged from a study of blood T cells in healthy people across ages. Whenever a sample was processed, at least 6 million PBMCs were isolated. General study results and limits: The authors considered diversity estimates from one million T cells to be underestimates.

As to this clonotype: Its antigen is unidentified.

CDR1 is SGHTA, CDR2 FQGTGA, per germline. CDR3 length: 14 residues. Trimming took 1 base from V and 0 from J, leaving 4 bases between them. Alongside a J-beta primer mix, a sample-barcoded 5' primer served in a second PCR lasting about 7 to 11 cycles. TCRdb analysed the 5' RACE reads with MiXCR anew, one entry per CDR3 protein. In the table there are 800,000 to 950,000 distinct CDR3 sequences, approximately 32% of which are singletons. The data were also submitted as part of a second study, on T cells of mothers and their children. This second study notes: Every microgram of extracted RNA entered cDNA synthesis, approximately 1.5 ug per 15 ul. Comparable shaping of TCR recombination output by thymic selection was observed in related and unrelated pairs.

The sample consisted of blood. This chain links TRBV7-3 with TRBJ2-1, with no clear D. This clonotype originated in a woman between 40 and 55 years old in good health. In nucleotides, the CDR3 is TGTGCCAGCAGCTTAATAAGCTCCTACAATGAGCAGTTCTTC. Translated, it gives CASSLISSYNEQFF.